This TCR beta chain originates from a study of blood T cell repertoires in COVID-19. Study details: The origin of the acute and convalescent COVID-19 samples was the United States, Italy and Spain. T cells, B-cell-depleted T cells, or PBMCs provided the cDNA or gDNA that served as material.

Original data processing: Amplification with reference gene primers provided the estimates of nucleated cell counts. This table comes from immunoSEQ multiplex PCR, and its TCRdb copy is limited to in-frame clones, with some not included. D and trimming were read from the DNA, whereas the V and J calls and clone size are those reported in that table. The sample has about 310,000 clones, around 84% seen once. CDR3 length: 17 residues. Germline V gene sequence: CDR1 LNHDA, CDR2 SQIVND (reference sequence). J was trimmed by 9 bases and V by 3 bases; bases with no gene match: 10. The receptor comes from a woman aged 25 to 45 who had been exposed to COVID-19. Sequenced input: PBMCs or T cells enriched from blood (not recorded which). The V call is TRBV19, the J call TRBJ2-1; 14 nucleotides align to TRBD2. CDR3 in DNA: TGTGCCAGTAGTATGAGGGGACTAGCGGGAGTTTATGGTGAGCAGTTCTTC. Translated, it gives CASSMRGLAGVYGEQFF.